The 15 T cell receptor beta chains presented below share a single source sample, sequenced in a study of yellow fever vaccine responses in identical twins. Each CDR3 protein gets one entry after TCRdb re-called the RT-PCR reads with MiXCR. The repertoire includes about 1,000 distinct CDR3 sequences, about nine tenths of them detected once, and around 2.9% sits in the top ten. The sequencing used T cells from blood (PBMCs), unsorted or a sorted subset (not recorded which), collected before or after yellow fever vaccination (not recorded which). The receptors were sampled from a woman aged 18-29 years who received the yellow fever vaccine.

The CDR3: CASSLEARGHNEQFF. The CDR3 DNA follows: TGTGCCAGCAGCTTAGAGGCGCGGGGCCACAATGAGCAGTTCTTC. The J gene is TRBJ2-1, the V gene TRBV11-3, with a weak D call TRBD2 (6 bases). CDR1 is SGHNT and CDR2 is YENEEA in the germline V gene. Deletions cut 0 bases from V and 5 bases from J, with 11 bases between. CDR3 size: 15 residues.

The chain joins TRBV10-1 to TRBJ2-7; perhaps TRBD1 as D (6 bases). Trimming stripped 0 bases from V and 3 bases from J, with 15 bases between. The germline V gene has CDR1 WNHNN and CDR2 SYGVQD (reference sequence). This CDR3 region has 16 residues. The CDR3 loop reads CASSESIRGRGYEQYF. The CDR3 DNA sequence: TGCGCCAGCAGTGAGTCGATACGGGGCAGGGGCTACGAGCAGTACTTC.

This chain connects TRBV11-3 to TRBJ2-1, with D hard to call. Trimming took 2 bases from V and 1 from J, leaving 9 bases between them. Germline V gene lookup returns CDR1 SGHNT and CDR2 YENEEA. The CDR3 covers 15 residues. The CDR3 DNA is TGTGCCAGCAGCTTATCTGTTTATTCCTACAATGAGCAGTTCTTC. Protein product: CASSLSVYSYNEQFF.

The CDR3 protein is CASSTGGWIYEQYF. The CDR3 DNA reads TGTGCCAGCAGTACGGGAGGGTGGATCTACGAGCAGTACTTC. The chain is built from TRBV28 and TRBJ2-7; TRBD2 matches 8 bases. Per germline, CDR1 MDHEN and CDR2 SYDVKM. The CDR3 is 14 residues long. Trimming cost V 5 bases and J 3 bases; bases outside gene matches: 6. Looking up the rest from reference TRBV28 and TRBJ2-7 gives the full variable domain: DVKVTQSSRYLVKRTGEKVFLECVQDMDHENMFWYRQDPGLGLRLIYFSYDVKMKEKGDIPEGYSVSREKKERFSLILESASTNQTSMYLCASSTGGWIYEQYFGPGTRLTVT.

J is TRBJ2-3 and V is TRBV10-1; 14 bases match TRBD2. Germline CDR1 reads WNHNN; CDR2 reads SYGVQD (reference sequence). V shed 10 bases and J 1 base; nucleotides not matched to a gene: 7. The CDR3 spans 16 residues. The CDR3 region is CATSGLAGAGTDTQYF. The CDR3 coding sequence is TGCGCCACTTCGGGACTAGCGGGAGCGGGCACAGATACGCAGTATTTT.

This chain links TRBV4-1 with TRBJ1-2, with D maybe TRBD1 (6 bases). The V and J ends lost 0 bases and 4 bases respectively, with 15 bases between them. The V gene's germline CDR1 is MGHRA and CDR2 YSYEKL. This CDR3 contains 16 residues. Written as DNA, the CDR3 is TGCGCCAGCAGCCAAGAACAACAGGGACGAAGCTATGGCTACACCTTC. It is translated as CASSQEQQGRSYGYTF.

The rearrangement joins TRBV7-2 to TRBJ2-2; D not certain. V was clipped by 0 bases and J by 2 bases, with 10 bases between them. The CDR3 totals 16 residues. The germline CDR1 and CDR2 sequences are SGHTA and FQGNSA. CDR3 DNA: TGTGCCAGCAGCTTAGCGGGCCTACCTAACACCGGGGAGCTGTTTTTT. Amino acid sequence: CASSLAGLPNTGELFF.

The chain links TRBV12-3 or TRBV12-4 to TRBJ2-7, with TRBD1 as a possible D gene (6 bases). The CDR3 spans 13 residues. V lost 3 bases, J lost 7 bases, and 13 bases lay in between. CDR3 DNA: TGTGCCAGCAGTTTGATCGGCAGGGGTGAGCAGTACTTC. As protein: CASSLIGRGEQYF.

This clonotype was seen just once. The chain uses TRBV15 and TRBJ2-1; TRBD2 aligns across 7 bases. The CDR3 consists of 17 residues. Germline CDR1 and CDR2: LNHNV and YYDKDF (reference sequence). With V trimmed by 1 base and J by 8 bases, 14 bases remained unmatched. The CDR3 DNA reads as TGTGCCACCAGCAGAGGAGTGCAGGCGGGAGTTAGCGATGAGCAGTTCTTC. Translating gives CATSRGVQAGVSDEQFF.

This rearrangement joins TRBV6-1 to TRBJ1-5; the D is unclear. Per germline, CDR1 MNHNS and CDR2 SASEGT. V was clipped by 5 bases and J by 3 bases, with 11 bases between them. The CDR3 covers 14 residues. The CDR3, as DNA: TGTGCCAGCAGTACCGGACGGATCAATCAGCCCCAGCATTTT. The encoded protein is CASSTGRINQPQHF.

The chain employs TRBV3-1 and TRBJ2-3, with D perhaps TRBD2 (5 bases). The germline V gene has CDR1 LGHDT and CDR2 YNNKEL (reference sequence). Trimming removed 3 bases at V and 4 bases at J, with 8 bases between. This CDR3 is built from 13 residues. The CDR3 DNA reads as TGTGCCAGCAGCCACCCTAGCCCAGATACGCAGTATTTT. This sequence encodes CASSHPSPDTQYF.

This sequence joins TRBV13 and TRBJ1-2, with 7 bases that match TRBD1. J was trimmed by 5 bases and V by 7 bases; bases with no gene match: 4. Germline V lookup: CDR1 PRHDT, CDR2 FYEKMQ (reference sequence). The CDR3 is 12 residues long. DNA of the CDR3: TGTGCCAGCAAAGGGGACAGTTATGGCTACACCTTC. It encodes CASKGDSYGYTF.

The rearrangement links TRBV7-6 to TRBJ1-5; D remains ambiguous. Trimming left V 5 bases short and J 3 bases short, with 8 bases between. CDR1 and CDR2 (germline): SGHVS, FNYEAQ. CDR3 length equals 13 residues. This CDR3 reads CASSPVFNQPQHF. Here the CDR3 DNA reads TGTGCCAGCAGCCCGGTCTTCAATCAGCCCCAGCATTTT.

Here the CDR3 DNA reads TGTGCCAGCAGGGGACAGGGGACAGATACGCAGTATTTT. Its protein product is CASRGQGTDTQYF. The V and J genes are TRBV28 and TRBJ2-3, with TRBD1 identical over 10 bases. The CDR3 covers 13 residues. The germline gives CDR1 MDHEN, CDR2 SYDVKM. V trimming: 6 bases; J trimming: 3 bases; junction bases outside the gene matches: 0. Full variable domain (rest looked up from reference TRBV28 and TRBJ2-3): DVKVTQSSRYLVKRTGEKVFLECVQDMDHENMFWYRQDPGLGLRLIYFSYDVKMKEKGDIPEGYSVSREKKERFSLILESASTNQTSMYLCASRGQGTDTQYFGPGTRLTVL.

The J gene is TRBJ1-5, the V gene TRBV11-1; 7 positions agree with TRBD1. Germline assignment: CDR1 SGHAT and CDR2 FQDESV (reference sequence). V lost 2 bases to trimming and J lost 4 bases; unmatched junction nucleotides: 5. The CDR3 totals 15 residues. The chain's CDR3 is CASSLSTGSNQPQHF. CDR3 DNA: TGTGCCAGCAGCTTATCGACAGGGTCTAATCAGCCCCAGCATTTT.